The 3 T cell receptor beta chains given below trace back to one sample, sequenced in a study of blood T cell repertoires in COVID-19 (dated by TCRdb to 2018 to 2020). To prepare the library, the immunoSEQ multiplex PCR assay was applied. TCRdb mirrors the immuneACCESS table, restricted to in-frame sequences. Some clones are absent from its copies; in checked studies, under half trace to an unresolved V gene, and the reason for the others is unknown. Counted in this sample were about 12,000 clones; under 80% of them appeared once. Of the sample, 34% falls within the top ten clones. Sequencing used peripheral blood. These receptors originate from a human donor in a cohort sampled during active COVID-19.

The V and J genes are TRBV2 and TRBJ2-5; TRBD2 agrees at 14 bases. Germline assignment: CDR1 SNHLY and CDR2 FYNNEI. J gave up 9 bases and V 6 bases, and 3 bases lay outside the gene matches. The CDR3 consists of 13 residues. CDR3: CASRGTSGGAQYF. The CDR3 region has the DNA TGTGCCAGCAGGGGGACTAGCGGGGGAGCCCAGTACTTC.

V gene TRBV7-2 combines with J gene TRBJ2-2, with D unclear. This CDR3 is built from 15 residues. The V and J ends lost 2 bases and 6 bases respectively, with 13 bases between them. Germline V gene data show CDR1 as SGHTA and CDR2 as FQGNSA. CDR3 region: CASSLIPLQSGELFF. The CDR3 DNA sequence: TGTGCCAGCAGCTTAATTCCCTTACAGTCCGGGGAGCTGTTTTTT. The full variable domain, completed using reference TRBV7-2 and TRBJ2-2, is GAGVSQSPSNKVTEKGKDVELRCDPISGHTALYWYRQSLGQGLEFLIYFQGNSAPDKSGLPSDRFSAERTGGSVSTLTIQRTQQEDSAVYLCASSLIPLQSGELFFGEGSRLTVL.

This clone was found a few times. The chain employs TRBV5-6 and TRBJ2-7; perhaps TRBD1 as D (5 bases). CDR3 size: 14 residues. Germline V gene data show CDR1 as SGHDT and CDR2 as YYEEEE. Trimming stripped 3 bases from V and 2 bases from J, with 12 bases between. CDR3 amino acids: CASSYTTAAYEQYF. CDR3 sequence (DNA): TGTGCCAGCAGCTACACGACAGCCGCCTACGAGCAGTACTTC. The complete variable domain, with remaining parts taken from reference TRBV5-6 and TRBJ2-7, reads DAGVTQSPTHLIKTRGQQVTLRCSPKSGHDTVSWYQQALGQGPQFIFQYYEEEERQRGNFPDRFSGHQFPNYSSELNVNALLLGDSALYLCASSYTTAAYEQYFGPGTRLTVT.